The subject of this entry is one TCR beta chain. What it binds is not known. Amplification of TCR beta CDR3 regions used RNA as the template. A first-round RT-PCR of the TCR CDR3 used the HTBI primer set. From the multiplex PCR reads, TCRdb called clonotypes with MiXCR, one entry per CDR3 protein. The sample shows some 180,000 distinct CDR3 sequences, about a sixth of them seen only once. Exclusions: uncontrolled infection, other autoimmune disease, pregnancy, lactation. The sample is drawn from a study of T cells in Graves' hyperthyroidism and ophthalmopathy. Study-level findings and limits: Ophthalmopathy was separated from stable hyperthyroidism by a 13 V-J model.

This CDR3 comprises 13 residues. Germline lookup yields CDR1 SGHNT and CDR2 YYREEE (reference sequence). V was trimmed by 4 bases and J by 13 bases, leaving 20 bases between them. This TCR derives from a woman in her forties or fifties with Graves' hyperthyroidism. V gene TRBV5-4 combines with J gene TRBJ2-5; either TRBD1 or TRBD2 may supply D (5 bases each). Sequenced: blood. DNA for the CDR3: TGTGCCAGCAGCAGGGACGGCTACGTAGGGAGGTACTTC. Translating gives CASSRDGYVGRYF. The entire variable domain, with the rest obtained from reference TRBV5-4 and TRBJ2-5, is as follows: ETGVTQSPTHLIKTRGQQVTLRCSSQSGHNTVSWYQQALGQGPQFIFQYYREEENGRGNFPPRFSGLQFPNYSSELNVNALELDDSALYLCASSRDGYVGRYFGPGTRLLVL.